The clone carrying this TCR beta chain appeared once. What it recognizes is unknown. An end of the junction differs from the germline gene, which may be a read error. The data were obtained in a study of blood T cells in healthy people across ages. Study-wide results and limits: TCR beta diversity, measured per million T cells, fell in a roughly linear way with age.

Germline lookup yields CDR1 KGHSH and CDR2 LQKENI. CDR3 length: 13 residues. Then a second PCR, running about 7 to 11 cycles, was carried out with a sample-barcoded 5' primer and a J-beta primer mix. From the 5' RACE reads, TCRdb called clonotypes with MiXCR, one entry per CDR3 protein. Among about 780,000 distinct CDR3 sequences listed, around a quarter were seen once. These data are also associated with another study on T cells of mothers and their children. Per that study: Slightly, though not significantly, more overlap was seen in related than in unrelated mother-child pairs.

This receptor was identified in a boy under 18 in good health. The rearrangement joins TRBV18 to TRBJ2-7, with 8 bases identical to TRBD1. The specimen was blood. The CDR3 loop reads CASSATGDNERYF. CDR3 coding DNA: TGTGCCAGCTCAGCGACAGGGGATAACGAGCGGTACTTC.